This TCR beta chain was identified in a study of T cells in women clearing cervical HPV infection. About the study: Women with histologically confirmed HPV16-related CIN3 or worse, 2 with invasive cancer, served as cases.

The CDR3 is 14 amino acids. CDR1 and CDR2 from the germline V gene are SGHNT and YYREEE (reference sequence). With 2 bases clipped from V and 4 bases from J, the junction kept 5 bases outside the gene matches. Genomic DNA, averaging roughly 1,200 ng per sample, yielded TCR beta CDR3 via immunoSEQ. Profiled with immunoSEQ multiplex PCR; TCRdb holds only in-frame clones, not every one. This table holds about 35,000 clones. A remark on this clone: The read stops 3 residues short of the end of the CDR3; the missing end is completed from the germline J gene.

The chain combines TRBV5-4 with TRBJ2-7, with 8 bases that match TRBD1. The sequence derives from a woman between 18 and 75 years old with a cervical HPV16 infection that either progressed to CIN3+ or cleared (not recorded which). The sample was blood buffy coat. The covered CDR3 bases are TGTGCCAGCAGCTTTAAGACAGGGGCATACGAG. The encoded protein is CASSFKTGAYE. The full CDR3 is CASSFKTGAYEQYF.